Described below is a single T cell receptor (beta chain) sequence and its context. The data belong to a study of blood T cell repertoires in COVID-19. The method was immunoSEQ multiplex PCR; TCRdb's version includes in-frame clones alone and lacks a portion of them. The data show under 200,000 clones, over 70% seen once. The sequencing sample was made of peripheral blood. This clonotype was sampled from a man between 65 and 80 years old with acute or convalescent COVID-19.

CDR3 bases: TGTGCCAGCAGTTCGAAACGCGTTGACACCGGGGAGCTGTTTTTT. Its translation is CASSSKRVDTGELFF. The chain recombines TRBV27 with TRBJ2-2; D is unresolved. Trimming took 4 bases from V and 3 from J, leaving 12 bases between them. The CDR3 runs to 15 residues. Germline values: CDR1 MNHEY, CDR2 SMNVEV (reference sequence).